This TCR beta chain was identified during a study of T cells in localized non-small cell lung cancer. A word on this clone: As yet, its antigen is unknown.

Germline CDR1 is SGHRS and CDR2 is YFSETQ. The CDR3 extends over 15 amino acids. V lost 0 bases and J 4 bases, leaving 13 bases between the germline ends. Sequenced by immunoSEQ multiplex PCR; TCRdb stores in-frame clones only, minus some. The sample includes 20,000 to 25,000 clones, around 90% of them seen just once. General study results and limits: Uninvolved adjacent lung showed higher T cell clonality than tumor. In adjacent lung, a median about 54 of the top 100 tumor clones were found. Sequencing involved a lone tumor region, leaving heterogeneity possible.

V usage is TRBV5-1 and J usage is TRBJ1-1, with D possibly matching TRBD1 (6 bases). Sequenced here: peripheral blood, sampled before any cancer treatment. The receptor comes from a male donor at least 60 years old with stage I squamous cell lung carcinoma. The CDR3 DNA sequence: TGCGCCAGCAGCTTGGCGGGGGGGCTGGGCACTGAAGCTTTCTTT. The encoded protein is CASSLAGGLGTEAFF. Supplemented by reference TRBV5-1 and TRBJ1-1, the full variable domain reads KAGVTQTPRYLIKTRGQQVTLSCSPISGHRSVSWYQQTPGQGLQFLFEYFSETQRNKGNFPGRFSGRQFSNSRSEMNVSTLELGDSALYLCASSLAGGLGTEAFFGQGTRLTVV.